The sequence of this T cell receptor beta chain was determined in a study of CD8 T cells in ankylosing spondylitis. A quantitative 5'-RACE method, one with molecular barcodes, was used to make TCR beta libraries. TCRdb re-called the 5' RACE reads with MiXCR, one entry per CDR3 protein. The repertoire has roughly 300,000 distinct CDR3 sequences, under 8.5% of them found once; the top ten carry just over 14%. Study-wide results and limits: Reports of some motif variants in reactive arthritis synovial fluid and blood predate this one. There was a TCR beta motif, made of several highly homologous variants, that appeared characteristic of ankylosing spondylitis blood. Reportedly, significant enrichment of disease-linked clones occurred in matched ankylosing spondylitis synovial fluid. Those disease-linked clones were CD8+; they were also relatively rare in peripheral blood.

This clonotype has a count of ten or more. The antigen remains undetermined. Trimming removed 6 bases from V and 2 bases from J; junction bases left unmatched: 7. Germline V gene lookup returns CDR1 MDHEN and CDR2 SYDVKM. The CDR3 contains 15 residues. What was sequenced was blood, either unsorted or a sorted T cell fraction (not recorded which). The TCR was taken from a male donor with ankylosing spondylitis. This chain joins TRBV28 and TRBJ2-1; 7 bases fit TRBD1. In DNA form, the CDR3 reads TGTGCCAGCAGGATGGGTACAGGGGCCTACAATGAGCAGTTCTTC. It translates to CASRMGTGAYNEQFF.